One and the same sample provided the 5 T cell receptor beta chains below, sequenced in a study of PD-1 blockade in classical Hodgkin lymphoma. Clones were sequenced by immunoSEQ multiplex PCR, and TCRdb holds only the in-frame ones, with some missing. The sample includes tens of thousands of clones, 88% of them seen just once. Every patient was affected by relapse after autologous stem cell transplantation, while exposure to brentuximab vedotin was not uniform. Source: peripheral blood mononuclear cells (PBMCs), taken at baseline. All receptors come from a human donor with classical Hodgkin lymphoma.

The chain is built from TRBV6-5 and TRBJ2-2, with D tentatively TRBD2 (6 bases). The CDR3 is 14 residues long. The germline gives CDR1 MNHEY, CDR2 SVGAGI. The V gene lost 4 bases and the J gene lost 7 bases, with 13 bases spanning the gap. The CDR3 DNA reads TGTGCCAGCAGTTCGCGGGGCCGGGGCGGGGAGCTGTTTTTT. This translates into CASSSRGRGGELFF.

The chain is built from TRBV10-2 and TRBJ2-7, with D unresolved. CDR1 and CDR2 from the germline V gene are WSHSY and SAAADI. The CDR3 is 11 amino acids. Trimming left V 2 bases short and J 6 bases short, with 5 bases between. The CDR3 DNA reads as TGCGCCAGCAGTGAGGGTGGCGAGCAGTACTTC. Translation: CASSEGGEQYF.

This chain links TRBV6-1 with TRBJ2-3; TRBD2 might be the D (6 bases). The CDR3 runs to 16 residues. Trimming pared 0 bases from V and 1 base from J, leaving 11 bases between. Germline CDR1 MNHNS, CDR2 SASEGT. CDR3 DNA: TGTGCCAGCAGTGAAGCGCTTGCTAGCGGCACAGATACGCAGTATTTT. It yields the protein CASSEALASGTDTQYF.

The gene calls are TRBV9 and TRBJ2-1, with 9 bases identical to TRBD2. Trimming removed 4 bases from V and 2 bases from J; junction bases left unmatched: 4. CDR3 size: 15 residues. Germline lookup yields CDR1 SGDLS and CDR2 YYNGEE. In nucleotides, the CDR3 is TGTGCCAGCAGCTCGACTAGCGGTACCTACAATGAGCAGTTCTTC. Protein sequence: CASSSTSGTYNEQFF. Combining the CDR3 with reference TRBV9 and TRBJ2-1 gives the whole variable domain DSGVTQTPKHLITATGQRVTLRCSPRSGDLSVYWYQQSLDQGLQFLIQYYNGEERAKGNILERFSAQQFPDLHSELNLSSLELGDSALYFCASSSTSGTYNEQFFGPGTRLTVL.

This clone showed up just a few times. The sample contains more than one DNA sequence encoding this CDR3. The rearrangement links TRBV25-1 to TRBJ2-7; D gene uncertain. The CDR3 is 11 amino acids. From germline, CDR1 is MGHDK and CDR2 SYGVNS. Trimming removed 8 bases at V and 4 bases at J, with 9 bases between. The CDR3 DNA is TGTGCCAGCGGGCGTTCTTACGAGCAGTACTTC. It yields the protein CASGRSYEQYF.